What follows describes a single TCR beta chain. Its antigen is unknown. Generated by immunoSEQ multiplex PCR, the TCRdb table keeps only in-frame clones and is missing some. The sample has approximately 100,000 clones, approximately 90% seen once. The CDR3 consists of 15 residues. The V end lost 4 bases, the J end lost 6 bases, and 19 bases lay between the germline ends. In germline, CDR1 is WSHSY, CDR2 SAAADI. The data originate from a study of OX40 agonist ivuxolimab in advanced cancers. Study-level information: Dose-escalation patients suffered from hepatocellular carcinoma, melanoma, renal cell or head and neck cancer. A male proportion of about 84% was recorded, with mean age approximately 57 years and range roughly 23 to 85. The study's findings and limits: Clonal expansion by week 6 occurred in CD4+ and CD8+ blood T cells (at 0.1 to 3.0 mg/kg).

The starting material was CD4+ or CD8+ T cells sorted from blood, obtained in a trial of the OX40 agonist ivuxolimab. This receptor was taken from an adult with an advanced solid tumor such as melanoma, head and neck, liver or kidney cancer. The V call is TRBV10-2, the J call TRBJ2-7, with a tentative D call TRBD1 (6 bases). The CDR3 reads CASSGPGTQISEQYF. As DNA, the CDR3 is TGCGCCAGCAGTGGGCCCGGGACACAGATCTCCGAGCAGTACTTC.